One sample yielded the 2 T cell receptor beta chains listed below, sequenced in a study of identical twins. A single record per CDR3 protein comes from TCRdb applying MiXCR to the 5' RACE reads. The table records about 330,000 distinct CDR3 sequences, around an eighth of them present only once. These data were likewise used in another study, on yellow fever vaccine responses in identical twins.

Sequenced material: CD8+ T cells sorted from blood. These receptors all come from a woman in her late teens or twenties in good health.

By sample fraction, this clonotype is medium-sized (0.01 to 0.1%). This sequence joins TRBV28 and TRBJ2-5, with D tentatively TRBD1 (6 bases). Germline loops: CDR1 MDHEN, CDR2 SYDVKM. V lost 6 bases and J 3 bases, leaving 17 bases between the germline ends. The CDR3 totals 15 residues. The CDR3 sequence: CASSDGGHSKETQYF. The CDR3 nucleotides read TGTGCCAGCAGCGATGGGGGACACTCTAAAGAGACCCAGTACTTC.

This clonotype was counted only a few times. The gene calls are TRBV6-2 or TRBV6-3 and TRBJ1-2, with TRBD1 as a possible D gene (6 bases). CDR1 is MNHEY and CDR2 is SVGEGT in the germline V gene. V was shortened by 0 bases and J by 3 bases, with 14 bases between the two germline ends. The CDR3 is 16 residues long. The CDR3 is CASSYSIRRGYYGYTF. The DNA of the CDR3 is TGTGCCAGCAGTTACTCGATCCGGAGGGGGTACTATGGCTACACCTTC.